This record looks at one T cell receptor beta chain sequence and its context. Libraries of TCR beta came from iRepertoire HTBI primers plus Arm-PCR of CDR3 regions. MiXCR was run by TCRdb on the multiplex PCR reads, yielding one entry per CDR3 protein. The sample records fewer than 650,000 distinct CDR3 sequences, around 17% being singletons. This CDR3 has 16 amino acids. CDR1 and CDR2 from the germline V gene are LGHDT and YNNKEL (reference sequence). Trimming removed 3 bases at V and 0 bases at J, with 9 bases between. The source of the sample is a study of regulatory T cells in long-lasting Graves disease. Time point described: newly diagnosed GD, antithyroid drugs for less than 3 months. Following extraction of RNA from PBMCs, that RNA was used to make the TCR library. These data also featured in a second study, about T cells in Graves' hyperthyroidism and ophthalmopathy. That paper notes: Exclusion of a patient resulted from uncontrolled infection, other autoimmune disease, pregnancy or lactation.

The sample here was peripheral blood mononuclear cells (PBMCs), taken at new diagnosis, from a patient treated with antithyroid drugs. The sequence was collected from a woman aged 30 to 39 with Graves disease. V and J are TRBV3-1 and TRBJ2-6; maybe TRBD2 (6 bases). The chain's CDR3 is CASSQAGFSGANVLTF. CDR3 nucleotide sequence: TGTGCCAGCAGCCAGGCGGGATTCTCTGGGGCCAACGTCCTGACTTTC.